Presented here are 23 T cell receptor beta chains from one specimen sequenced in a study of blood T cell repertoires in COVID-19. This table comes from immunoSEQ multiplex PCR, and its TCRdb copy is limited to in-frame clones, with some not included. The repertoire holds about 230,000 clones, with about nine tenths as singletons. Source material: PBMCs or T cells enriched from blood (not recorded which). The receptors were gathered from a woman between 35 and 50 years old with acute COVID-19.

The chain has TRBV20-1 and TRBJ1-6; the D gene is possibly TRBD1 (5 bases). Germline loops: CDR1 DFQATT, CDR2 SNEGSKA (reference sequence). V was cut by 3 bases and J by 6 bases, with 6 bases left in between. The CDR3 has 12 residues. The CDR3 spells CSASDSNSPLHF. CDR3 in DNA: TGCAGTGCTAGTGACAGTAATTCACCCCTCCACTTT.

The chain combines TRBV19 with TRBJ1-2; 9 bases agree with TRBD1. Looked up from germline, CDR1 is LNHDA and CDR2 is SQIVND (reference sequence). V lost 7 bases and J lost 5; bases outside the gene matches: 14. The CDR3 is 16 amino acids. This CDR3 is CASTPPLPGQGYGYTF. As DNA, the CDR3 is TGTGCCAGTACCCCCCCTCTTCCGGGACAGGGATATGGCTACACCTTC.

This sequence joins TRBV4-2 and TRBJ1-4; 10 bases line up with TRBD1. CDR3 length: 19 residues. Per germline, CDR1 LGHNA and CDR2 YNFKEQ. After removal of 3 bases from V and 7 bases from J, the junction contained 17 bases not matched to a gene. The chain's CDR3 is CASSHGFPNARDRGEKLFF. CDR3 in DNA: TGTGCCAGCAGCCATGGATTTCCTAATGCCCGGGACAGGGGTGAAAAACTGTTTTTT.

V is TRBV25-1 and J is TRBJ2-6, with D possibly matching TRBD1 (7 bases). CDR1 and CDR2 (germline): MGHDK, SYGVNS. Between the trimmed V and J ends, which lost 5 bases and 1 base, there was a span of 12 bases. The CDR3 sequence is 16 residues long. Written as DNA, the CDR3 is TGTGCCAGCAGTATGGCAGGGGGGTCTGGGGCCAACGTCCTGACTTTC. Its translation: CASSMAGGSGANVLTF. Supplemented by reference TRBV25-1 and TRBJ2-6, the full variable domain reads EADIYQTPRYLVIGTGKKITLECSQTMGHDKMYWYQQDPGMELHLIHYSYGVNSTEKGDLSSESTVSRIRTEHFPLTLESARPSHTSQYLCASSMAGGSGANVLTFGAGSRLTVL.

The chain links TRBV9 to TRBJ2-3; D may be TRBD2 (5 bases). Germline values: CDR1 SGDLS, CDR2 YYNGEE. Trimming pared 0 bases from V and 3 bases from J, leaving 14 bases between. The CDR3 is 16 residues long. CDR3 amino acids: CASSVARGRRTDTQYF. DNA for the CDR3: TGTGCCAGCAGCGTAGCTCGGGGAAGGCGGACAGATACGCAGTATTTT.

The sample holds one count of this clone. The rearrangement joins TRBV6-5 to TRBJ2-5, with 9 bases matching TRBD2. There are 14 residues in the CDR3. The J segment lost 5 bases and the V segment lost 4 bases, leaving 5 bases of the junction unmatched. Germline-derived CDR1 and CDR2 are MNHEY and SVGAGI. DNA of the CDR3: TGTGCCAGCAGTTCTCTAGCGGGAATGGAGACCCAGTACTTC. Translation gives CASSSLAGMETQYF.

This clone was seen only a few times. The chain links TRBV9 to TRBJ1-1; perhaps TRBD1 as D (6 bases). The length of the CDR3 is 14 residues. Germline V lookup: CDR1 SGDLS, CDR2 YYNGEE. V was trimmed by 4 bases and J by 1 base, leaving 11 bases between them. The CDR3 coding sequence is TGTGCCAGCAGCCCCGCAGGGGAGAACACTGAAGCTTTCTTT. This translates into CASSPAGENTEAFF. The full variable domain, in which reference TRBV9 and TRBJ1-1 provide the parts outside the CDR3, is DSGVTQTPKHLITATGQRVTLRCSPRSGDLSVYWYQQSLDQGLQFLIQYYNGEERAKGNILERFSAQQFPDLHSELNLSSLELGDSALYFCASSPAGENTEAFFGQGTRLTVV.

The chain employs TRBV19 and TRBJ1-6; D is perhaps TRBD1 (5 bases). Trimming cost V 6 bases and J 4 bases, with 13 bases left between them. The CDR3 has 15 amino acids. CDR1 is LNHDA and CDR2 is SQIVND in the germline V gene (reference sequence). For the CDR3, the DNA is TGTGCCAGTAGGACCGGGACTGAGTATAATTCACCCCTCCACTTT. Its translation is CASRTGTEYNSPLHF.

The V gene is TRBV4-3, the J gene TRBJ1-3; D might be TRBD1 (5 bases). The germline V gene encodes CDR1 LGHNA and CDR2 YSLEER. This CDR3 has 14 residues. Trimming stripped 1 base from V and 2 bases from J, with 6 bases between. CDR3 amino acids: CASSQAGTGNTIYF. Written as DNA, the CDR3 is TGCGCCAGCAGCCAAGCAGGGACTGGAAACACCATATATTTT.

This chain uses TRBV5-1 with TRBJ2-3, with 12 bases identical to TRBD2. Germline CDR1 and CDR2: SGHRS and YFSETQ. The CDR3 is 16 amino acids. Trimming took 3 bases from V and 9 from J; bases not matched to a gene: 11. As DNA, the CDR3 is TGCGCCAGCAGCTCCCCTCTAGCGGGGGGGCCCAGGACGCAGTATTTT. It specifies CASSSPLAGGPRTQYF.

Here the CDR3 DNA reads TGTGCCAGCAACGGGGGGGGCCGGGAGACCCAGTACTTC. Protein product: CASNGGGRETQYF. The chain links TRBV2 to TRBJ2-5, with TRBD2 identical over 8 bases. Germline trimming cut 7 bases from V and 5 bases from J; bases unmatched to any gene: 6. Germline V CDR1 and CDR2: SNHLY, FYNNEI. The CDR3 spans 13 residues.

J is TRBJ1-4 and V is TRBV5-4; D remains unclear. V lost 2 bases and J lost 2, with 10 bases in between. The CDR3 is 15 amino acids. Germline CDR1 is SGHNT and CDR2 is YYREEE (reference sequence). The CDR3 sequence is CASSFLGATNEKLFF. The DNA for the CDR3 is TGTGCCAGCAGCTTCTTGGGAGCCACTAATGAAAAACTGTTTTTT.

The chain links TRBV2 to TRBJ1-2, with D hard to call. The CDR3 is made up of 15 amino acids. From germline, CDR1 is SNHLY and CDR2 FYNNEI. V was shortened by 7 bases and J by 1 base, with 16 bases between the two germline ends. In nucleotides, the CDR3 is TGTGCCAGCAAACTCGGGGTCGGAAGTAACTATGGCTACACCTTC. Protein product: CASKLGVGSNYGYTF.

J is TRBJ2-2 and V is TRBV5-1; 9 bases are shared with TRBD1. Germline trimming cut 4 bases from V and 4 bases from J; bases unmatched to any gene: 8. Germline V gene lookup returns CDR1 SGHRS and CDR2 YFSETQ. The CDR3 contains 16 residues. The CDR3 region is CASSPPRQGGTGELFF. The CDR3 DNA reads TGCGCCAGCAGCCCGCCGAGACAGGGGGGCACCGGGGAGCTGTTTTTT.

The CDR3 is CASSEYRTGNTEAFF. CDR3 bases: TGCGCCAGCAGTGAGTACAGGACGGGGAACACTGAAGCTTTCTTT. The J gene is TRBJ1-1, the V gene TRBV10-1, with D perhaps TRBD1 (5 bases). Germline assignment: CDR1 WNHNN and CDR2 SYGVQD (reference sequence). V shed 1 base and J shed 1 base, with 10 bases lying between them. This CDR3 has 15 residues.

The rearrangement links TRBV11-3 to TRBJ2-1; 10 nucleotides align to TRBD2. Trimming took 0 bases from V and 4 from J; bases not matched to a gene: 6. From germline, CDR1 is SGHNT and CDR2 YENEEA. CDR3 length equals 17 residues. The CDR3 region is CASSLESGLADYNEQFF. In DNA, the CDR3 is TGTGCCAGCAGCTTAGAGAGTGGACTAGCGGATTACAATGAGCAGTTCTTC.

The gene calls are TRBV5-6 and TRBJ2-6, with 8 bases fitting TRBD1. CDR3 length: 19 residues. Trimming removed 4 bases from V and 0 bases from J; junction bases left unmatched: 12. Germline CDR1 SGHDT, CDR2 YYEEEE. The chain's CDR3 is CASSPPWGTGTSGANVLTF. The CDR3, as DNA: TGTGCCAGCAGCCCACCCTGGGGGACAGGCACCTCTGGGGCCAACGTCCTGACTTTC.

The count of this clone is one. The chain combines TRBV29-1 with TRBJ2-1; D is ambiguous. The germline CDR1 and CDR2 sequences are SQVTM and ANQGSEA. The V end was cut by 6 bases, the J end by 9 bases, with 12 bases between. The CDR3 is 11 residues long. CDR3 DNA sequence: TGCAGCGTCGCGTTAGTTAGTGAGCAGTTCTTC. Encoded protein: CSVALVSEQFF.

V gene TRBV6-4 combines with J gene TRBJ1-5; 8 nucleotides agree with TRBD1. This CDR3 region has 14 residues. In germline, CDR1 is MRHNA, CDR2 SNTAGT. The CDR3 DNA sequence: TGTGCGTTTCGCGTCCAGGGGGCAGAGCAGCCCCAGCATTTT. This translates into CAFRVQGAEQPQHF.

This chain uses TRBV24-1 with TRBJ1-2; the match to TRBD1 covers 7 bases. The CDR3 loop spans 13 amino acids. V trimming: 5 bases; J trimming: 4 bases; junction bases outside the gene matches: 3. From germline, CDR1 is KGHDR and CDR2 SFDVKD. CDR3 amino acids: CATSGGTVYGYTF. CDR3 in DNA: TGTGCCACCAGTGGGGGGACAGTCTATGGCTACACCTTC.

This chain connects TRBV5-5 to TRBJ1-5; D unclear. Between the trimmed V and J ends, which lost 4 bases and 3 bases, there was a span of 14 bases. There are 15 residues in the CDR3. Germline values: CDR1 SGHKS, CDR2 YYEKEE (reference sequence). CDR3 residues: CASSPQAQVNQPQHF. As DNA, the CDR3 is TGTGCCAGCAGCCCCCAGGCGCAGGTCAATCAGCCCCAGCATTTT.

This clone was counted only a few times. Other DNA sequences in this sample translate to the same CDR3. The gene calls are TRBV10-3 and TRBJ1-1, with TRBD1 as a possible D gene (6 bases). This CDR3 is 12 amino acids long. Germline V gene lookup returns CDR1 ENHRY and CDR2 SYGVKD. With 6 bases removed from V and 4 bases from J, the gap between germline ends came to 9 bases. The CDR3, as DNA: TGTGCCATCAGGAGGGGGGGCACTGAAGCTTTCTTT. This gives the protein CAIRRGGTEAFF.

J is TRBJ2-2 and V is TRBV29-1, with D unresolved. Germline values: CDR1 SQVTM, CDR2 ANQGSEA. V was trimmed by 6 bases and J by 5 bases, leaving 10 bases between them. The CDR3 runs 12 residues. The CDR3 reads CSVRPTTGELFF. As DNA, the CDR3 is TGCAGCGTGCGGCCAACAACCGGGGAGCTGTTTTTT.